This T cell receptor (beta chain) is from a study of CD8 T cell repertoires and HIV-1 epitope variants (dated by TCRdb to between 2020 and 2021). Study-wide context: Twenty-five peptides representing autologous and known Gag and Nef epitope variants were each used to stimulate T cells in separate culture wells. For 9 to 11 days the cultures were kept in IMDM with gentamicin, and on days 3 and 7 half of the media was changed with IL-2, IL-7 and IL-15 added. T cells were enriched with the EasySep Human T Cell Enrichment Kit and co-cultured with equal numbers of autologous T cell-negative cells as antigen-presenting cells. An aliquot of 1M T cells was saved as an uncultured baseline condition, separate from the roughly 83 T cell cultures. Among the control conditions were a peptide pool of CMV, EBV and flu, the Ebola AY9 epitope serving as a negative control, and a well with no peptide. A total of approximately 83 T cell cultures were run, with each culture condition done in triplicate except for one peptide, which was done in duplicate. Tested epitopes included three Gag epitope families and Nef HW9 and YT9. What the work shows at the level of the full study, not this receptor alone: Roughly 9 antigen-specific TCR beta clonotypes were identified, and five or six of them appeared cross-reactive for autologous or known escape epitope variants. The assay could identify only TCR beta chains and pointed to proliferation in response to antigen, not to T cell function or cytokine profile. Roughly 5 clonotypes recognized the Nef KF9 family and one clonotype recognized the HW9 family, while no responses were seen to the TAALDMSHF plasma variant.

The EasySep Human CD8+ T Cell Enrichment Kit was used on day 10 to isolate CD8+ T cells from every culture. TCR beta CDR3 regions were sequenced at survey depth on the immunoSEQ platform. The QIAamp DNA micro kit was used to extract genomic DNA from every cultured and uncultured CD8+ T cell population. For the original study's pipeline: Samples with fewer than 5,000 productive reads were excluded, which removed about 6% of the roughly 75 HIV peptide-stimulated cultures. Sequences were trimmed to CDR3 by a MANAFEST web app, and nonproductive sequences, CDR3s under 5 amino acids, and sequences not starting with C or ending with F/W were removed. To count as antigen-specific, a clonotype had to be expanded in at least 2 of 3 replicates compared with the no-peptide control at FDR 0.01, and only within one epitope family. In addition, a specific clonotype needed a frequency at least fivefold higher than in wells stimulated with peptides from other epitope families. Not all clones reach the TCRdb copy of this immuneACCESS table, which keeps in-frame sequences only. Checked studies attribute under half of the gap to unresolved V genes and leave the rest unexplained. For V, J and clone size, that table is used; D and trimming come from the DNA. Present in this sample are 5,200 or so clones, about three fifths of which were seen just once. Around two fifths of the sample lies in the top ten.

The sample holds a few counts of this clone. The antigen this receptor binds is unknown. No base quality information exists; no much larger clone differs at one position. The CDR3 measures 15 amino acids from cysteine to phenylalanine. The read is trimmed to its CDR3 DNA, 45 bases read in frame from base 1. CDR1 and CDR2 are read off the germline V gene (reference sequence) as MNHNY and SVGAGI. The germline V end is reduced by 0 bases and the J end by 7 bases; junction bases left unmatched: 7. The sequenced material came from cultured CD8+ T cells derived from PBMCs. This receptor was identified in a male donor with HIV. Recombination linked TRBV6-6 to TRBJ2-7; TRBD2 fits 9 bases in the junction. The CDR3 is CASSYSAGGPGEQYF. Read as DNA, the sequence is TGTGCCAGCAGTTACTCGGCGGGGGGGCCGGGAGAGCAGTACTTC.